The 2 T cell receptor beta chains below come from one sample, sequenced in a study of post-analysis software for immune sequencing data. No cognate antigen is known for these TCRs. Unique-molecular-identifier-tagged TCR beta cDNA libraries were used. TCRdb re-derived calls from the PCR reads in MiXCR, one entry per CDR3 protein. The sample lists under 650,000 distinct CDR3 sequences; around 44% were seen once. Whole-study results and caveats: TRBV segments more frequent in patients than in controls numbered several and included TRBV5-6, TRBV5-1 and TRBV20-1.

Sequenced material: blood. The receptor source for this set is a girl between 10 and 17 years old with multiple sclerosis.

J is TRBJ2-1 and V is TRBV12-3 or TRBV12-4, with D perhaps TRBD2 (5 bases). The V gene lost 6 bases and the J gene lost 7 bases, with 10 bases spanning the gap. There are 12 residues in the CDR3. CDR3 in amino acids: CASSGVGNEQFF. The CDR3 DNA follows: TGTGCCAGCAGCGGGGTCGGGAATGAGCAGTTCTTC.

This chain connects TRBV20-1 to TRBJ1-5; D is unresolved. The V gene's germline CDR1 is DFQATT and CDR2 SNEGSKA (reference sequence). This CDR3 region has 12 residues. V was trimmed by 6 bases and J by 2 bases, leaving 8 bases between them. CDR3 nucleotides: TGCAGTGCCAAGGGAGGCAATCAGCCCCAGCATTTT. Translating gives CSAKGGNQPQHF.